This T cell receptor beta chain was observed in a study of cytomegalovirus exposure and HLA in healthy donors. Everyone who donated was a healthy bone marrow donor. The PCR employed 60 Vbeta primers together with 13 Jbeta primers. TCRdb's table, derived via immunoSEQ multiplex PCR, lists solely in-frame clones and lacks some. The sample includes approximately 140,000 clones, around 86% seen only once; the top ten take about 0.7%. The CDR3 totals 14 residues. The germline V gene has CDR1 MNHNY and CDR2 SVGAGI (reference sequence). The junction had 8 bases not matched to a gene; V was cut back by 5 bases and J by 7 bases.

This TCR came from a man between 18 and 35 years old in good health and CMV-seronegative. What was sequenced was PBMCs. The chain employs TRBV6-6 and TRBJ1-2; 9 positions match TRBD1. The CDR3 here is CASSRDRGSSGYTF. CDR3 DNA: TGTGCCAGCAGTCGAGACAGGGGGTCGAGTGGCTACACCTTC.